These T cell receptor beta chains were read from a single sample in a study of regulatory T cells in long-lasting Graves disease. From the multiplex PCR reads, TCRdb called clonotypes with MiXCR, one entry per CDR3 protein. The sample records hundreds of thousands of distinct CDR3 sequences, around 20% being singletons. Specimen: peripheral blood mononuclear cells (PBMCs), collected when the disease was refractory, from a patient treated with antithyroid drugs. These TCRs come from a female donor with Graves disease. Both conserved end residues are trimmed from each CDR3.

TRBV28 | ASGTNQPQH
TRBV7-2 | ASSLVGGVSEGYRDEQY
TRBV12-3/TRBV12-4 | ASSTRDPSGETQY
TRBV5-1 | ASSLGTGFGNTEAF
TRBV30 | AWGLTGMNTEAF
TRBV3-1 | ASSRRGQGYEQY
TRBV2 | ASSDRSDQPQH
TRBV28 | ASSSITGLASADTQY
TRBV11-2 | ASSLGGEGEKLF
TRBV27 | ASSMRTSGDYEQY
TRBV28 | ASSFWASFEQY
TRBV6-5 | ASSYSDWGTQY
TRBV5-1 | ASSLRGGDYEQY
TRBV27 | ASREREEKLF
TRBV30 | AWSEGRDYGYT
TRBV11-2 | ASSLKGNNEQF
TRBV29-1 | SVESGQGTNYGYT
TRBV18 | ASSPSPILNYGYT
TRBV15 | ATGLAGETQY
TRBV15 | ATSGERQGDFYEQY
TRBV6-5 | ASSYSDSGNTIY
TRBV19 | ASSRPTRGGNSPLH
TRBV11-2 | ASSNVASGTTAYEQY
TRBV28 | ASSSTGGTGETQY
TRBV5-8 | ASSQRDRGFEQY
TRBV18 | ASSSGYAGETQY
TRBV11-2 | ASSQNRVPTYEQY
TRBV7-2 | ASRPLADYEQY
TRBV3-1 | ASSQDLRRLNTEAF
TRBV6-1 | ASNRGGTAYEQY
TRBV12-3/TRBV12-4 | ASRPGAAQPQH
TRBV20-1 | SATRDAYEQY
TRBV7-9 | ASSLRPQANTGELF
TRBV19 | ASSTRTAWAPQH
TRBV11-2 | ASSLEFGLTDTQY
TRBV7-2 | ASRGQGEYEQY
TRBV30 | AWSVGRTGDEKLF
TRBV14 | ASSPRSSTREGYT
TRBV7-9 | ASSILAGSSYNEQF
TRBV20-1 | SAPFYSGGKNIQY
TRBV18 | ASSGDGRGYGYT
TRBV20-1 | SARESTSPLH
TRBV19 | ASTSYSGANVLT
TRBV28 | ASRGTLNLGGYT
TRBV12-3/TRBV12-4 | ASSLQAGAEGPETQY
TRBV20-1 | SAVREMNTEAF
TRBV15 | ATSRAGTAYNSPLH
TRBV27 | ASALGGEQY
TRBV28 | ASSLAGQNTEAF
TRBV9 | ASSVGLAGNQKTQY
TRBV5-5 | ASSLEKGHTQY
TRBV27 | ASSLSTSGSYEQY